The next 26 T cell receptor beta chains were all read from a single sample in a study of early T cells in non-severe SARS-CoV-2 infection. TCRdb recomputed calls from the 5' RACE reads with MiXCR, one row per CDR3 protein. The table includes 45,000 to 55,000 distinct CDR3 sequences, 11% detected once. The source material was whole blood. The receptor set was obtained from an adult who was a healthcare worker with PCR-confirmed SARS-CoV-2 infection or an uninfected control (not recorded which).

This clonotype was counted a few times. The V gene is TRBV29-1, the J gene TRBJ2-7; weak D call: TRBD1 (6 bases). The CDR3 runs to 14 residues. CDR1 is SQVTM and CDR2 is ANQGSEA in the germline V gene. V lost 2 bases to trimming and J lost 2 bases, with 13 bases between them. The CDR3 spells CSVEPTGAAYEQYF. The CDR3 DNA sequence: TGCAGCGTTGAACCGACAGGTGCCGCCTACGAGCAGTACTTC.

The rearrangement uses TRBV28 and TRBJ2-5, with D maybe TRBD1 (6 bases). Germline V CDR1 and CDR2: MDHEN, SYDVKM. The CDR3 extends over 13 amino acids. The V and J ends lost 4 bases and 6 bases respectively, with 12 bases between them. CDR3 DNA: TGTGCCAGCAGTTCCTCAGGGGTGAAGACCCAGTACTTC. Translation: CASSSSGVKTQYF.

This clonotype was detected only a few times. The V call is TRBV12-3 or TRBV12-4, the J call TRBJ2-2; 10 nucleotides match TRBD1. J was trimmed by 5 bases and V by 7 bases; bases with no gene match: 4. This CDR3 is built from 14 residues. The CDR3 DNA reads TGTGCCAGCACCCAGGGACAGGGGACCGGGGAGCTGTTTTTT. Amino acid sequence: CASTQGQGTGELFF.

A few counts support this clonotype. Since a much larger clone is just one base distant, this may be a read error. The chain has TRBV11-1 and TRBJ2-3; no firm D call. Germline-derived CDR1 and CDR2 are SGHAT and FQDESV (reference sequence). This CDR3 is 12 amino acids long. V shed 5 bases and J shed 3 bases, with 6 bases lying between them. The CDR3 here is CASSPKTDTQYF. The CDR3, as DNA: TGTGCCAGCAGCCCCAAGACAGATACGCAGTATTTT.

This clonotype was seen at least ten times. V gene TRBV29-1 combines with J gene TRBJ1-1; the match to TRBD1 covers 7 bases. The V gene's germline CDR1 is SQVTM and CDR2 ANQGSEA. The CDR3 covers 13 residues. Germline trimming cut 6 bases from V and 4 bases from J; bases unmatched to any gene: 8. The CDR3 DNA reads TGCAGCGTCCAGGGGGAAGATGGCACTGAAGCTTTCTTT. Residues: CSVQGEDGTEAFF. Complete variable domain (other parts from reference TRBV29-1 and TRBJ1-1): SAVISQKPSRDICQRGTSLTIQCQVDSQVTMMFWYRQQPGQSLTLIATANQGSEATYESGFVIDKFPISRPNLTFSTLTVSNMSPEDSSIYLCSVQGEDGTEAFFGQGTRLTVV.

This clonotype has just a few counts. This CDR3 is CSALRGPGTEAFF. CDR3 DNA: TGCAGTGCTCTCAGGGGTCCGGGAACTGAAGCTTTCTTT. J is TRBJ1-1 and V is TRBV20-1; D possibly corresponds to TRBD1 (6 bases). Looked up from germline, CDR1 is DFQATT and CDR2 is SNEGSKA (reference sequence). V was clipped by 5 bases and J by 5 bases, with 15 bases between them. This CDR3 region has 13 residues.

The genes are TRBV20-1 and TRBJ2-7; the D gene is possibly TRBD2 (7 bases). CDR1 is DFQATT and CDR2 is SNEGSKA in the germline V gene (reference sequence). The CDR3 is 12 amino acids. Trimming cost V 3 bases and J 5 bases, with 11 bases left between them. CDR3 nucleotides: TGCAGTGCTAGCCCGCGGGGGCACGAGCAGTACTTC. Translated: CSASPRGHEQYF.

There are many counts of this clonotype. CDR3 region: CASSLWVGGNNQPQHF. For the CDR3, the DNA is TGTGCCAGCAGCTTATGGGTGGGGGGTAACAATCAGCCCCAGCATTTT. The chain uses TRBV7-9 and TRBJ1-5; possible D gene TRBD1, 5 bases. The CDR3 runs 16 residues. Germline loops: CDR1 SEHNR, CDR2 FQNEAQ (reference sequence). V lost 2 bases, J lost 3 bases, and 14 bases lay in between.

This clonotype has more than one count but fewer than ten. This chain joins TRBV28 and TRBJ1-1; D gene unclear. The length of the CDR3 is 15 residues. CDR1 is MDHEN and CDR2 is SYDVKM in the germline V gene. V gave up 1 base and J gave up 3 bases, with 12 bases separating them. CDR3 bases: TGTGCCAGCAGTTTATATCTGGGGAGTCACACTGAAGCTTTCTTT. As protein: CASSLYLGSHTEAFF.

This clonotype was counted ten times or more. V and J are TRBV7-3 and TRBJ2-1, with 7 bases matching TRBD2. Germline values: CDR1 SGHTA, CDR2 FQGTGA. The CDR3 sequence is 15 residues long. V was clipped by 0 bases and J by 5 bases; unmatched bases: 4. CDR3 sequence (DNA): TGTGCCAGCAGCTTAACCCGGGAGGCTCACAATGAGCAGTTCTTC. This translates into CASSLTREAHNEQFF.

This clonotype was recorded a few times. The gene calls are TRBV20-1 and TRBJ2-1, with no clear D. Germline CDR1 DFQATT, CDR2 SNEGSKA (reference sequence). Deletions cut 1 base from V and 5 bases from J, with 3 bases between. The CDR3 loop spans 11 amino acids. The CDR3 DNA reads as TGCAGTGCTAGAGGGAACAATGAGCAGTTCTTC. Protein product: CSARGNNEQFF.

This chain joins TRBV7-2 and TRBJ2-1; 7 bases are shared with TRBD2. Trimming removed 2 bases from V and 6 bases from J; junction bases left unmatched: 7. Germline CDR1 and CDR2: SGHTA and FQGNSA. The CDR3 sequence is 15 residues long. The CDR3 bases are TGTGCCAGCAGCTTACAAAGCGGGGCAGGCAATGAGCAGTTCTTC. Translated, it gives CASSLQSGAGNEQFF. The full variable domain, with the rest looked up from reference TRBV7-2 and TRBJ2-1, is GAGVSQSPSNKVTEKGKDVELRCDPISGHTALYWYRQSLGQGLEFLIYFQGNSAPDKSGLPSDRFSAERTGGSVSTLTIQRTQQEDSAVYLCASSLQSGAGNEQFFGPGTRLTVL.

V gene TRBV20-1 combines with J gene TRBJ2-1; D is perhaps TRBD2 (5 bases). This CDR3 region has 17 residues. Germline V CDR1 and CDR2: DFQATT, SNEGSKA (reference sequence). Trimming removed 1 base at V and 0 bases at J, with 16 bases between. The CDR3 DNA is TGCAGTGCTAGAGGGACTGCTATTCGGAGCTCCTACAATGAGCAGTTCTTC. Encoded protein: CSARGTAIRSSYNEQFF.

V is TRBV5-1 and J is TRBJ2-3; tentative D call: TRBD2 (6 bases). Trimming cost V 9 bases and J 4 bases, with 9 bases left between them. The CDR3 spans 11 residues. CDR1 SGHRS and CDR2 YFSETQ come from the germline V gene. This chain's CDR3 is CAKGGADTQYF. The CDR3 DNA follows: TGCGCCAAAGGAGGGGCAGATACGCAGTATTTT. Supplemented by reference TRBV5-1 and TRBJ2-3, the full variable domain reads KAGVTQTPRYLIKTRGQQVTLSCSPISGHRSVSWYQQTPGQGLQFLFEYFSETQRNKGNFPGRFSGRQFSNSRSEMNVSTLELGDSALYLCAKGGADTQYFGPGTRLTVL.

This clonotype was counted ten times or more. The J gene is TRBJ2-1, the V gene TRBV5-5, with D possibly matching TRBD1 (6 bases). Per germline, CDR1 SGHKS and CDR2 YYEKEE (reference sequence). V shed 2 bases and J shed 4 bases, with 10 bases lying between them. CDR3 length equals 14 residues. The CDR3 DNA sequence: TGTGCCAGCAGCTTTAGGCAGGGGTACAATGAGCAGTTCTTC. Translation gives CASSFRQGYNEQFF.

CDR3 sequence reads: CASSQRAGGLDNEQFF. CDR3 DNA sequence: TGTGCCAGCAGCCAGCGGGCGGGGGGGCTGGACAATGAGCAGTTCTTC. The chain joins TRBV4-2 to TRBJ2-1, with 9 bases aligning to TRBD2. This CDR3 spans 16 amino acids. V shed 3 bases and J 5 bases; nucleotides not matched to a gene: 8. CDR1 LGHNA and CDR2 YNFKEQ come from the germline V gene.

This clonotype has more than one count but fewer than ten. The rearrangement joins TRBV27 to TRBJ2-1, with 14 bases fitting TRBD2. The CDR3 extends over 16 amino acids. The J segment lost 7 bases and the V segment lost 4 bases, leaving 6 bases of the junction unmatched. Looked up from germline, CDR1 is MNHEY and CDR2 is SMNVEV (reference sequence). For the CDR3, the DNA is TGTGCCAGCAGTTGGGGACTAGCGGGAGATAGGAATGAGCAGTTCTTC. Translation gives CASSWGLAGDRNEQFF.

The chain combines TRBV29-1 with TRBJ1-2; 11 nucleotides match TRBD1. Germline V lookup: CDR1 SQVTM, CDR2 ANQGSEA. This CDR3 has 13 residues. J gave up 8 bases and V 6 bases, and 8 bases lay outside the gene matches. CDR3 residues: CSVPGQGVKGYTF. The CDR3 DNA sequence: TGCAGCGTGCCGGGACAGGGGGTTAAGGGCTACACCTTC.

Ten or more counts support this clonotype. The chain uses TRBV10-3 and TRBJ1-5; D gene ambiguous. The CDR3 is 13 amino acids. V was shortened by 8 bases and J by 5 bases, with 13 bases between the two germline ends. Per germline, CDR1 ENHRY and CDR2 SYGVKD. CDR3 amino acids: CAIGYKEDQPQHF. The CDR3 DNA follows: TGTGCCATCGGTTACAAAGAAGATCAGCCCCAGCATTTT.

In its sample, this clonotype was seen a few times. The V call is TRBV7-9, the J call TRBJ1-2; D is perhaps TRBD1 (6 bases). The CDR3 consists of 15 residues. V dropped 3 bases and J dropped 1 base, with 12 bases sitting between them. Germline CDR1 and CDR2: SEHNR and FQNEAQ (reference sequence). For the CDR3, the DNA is TGTGCCAGCAGCTTCCCGGCAGGGGATAACTATGGCTACACCTTC. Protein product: CASSFPAGDNYGYTF.

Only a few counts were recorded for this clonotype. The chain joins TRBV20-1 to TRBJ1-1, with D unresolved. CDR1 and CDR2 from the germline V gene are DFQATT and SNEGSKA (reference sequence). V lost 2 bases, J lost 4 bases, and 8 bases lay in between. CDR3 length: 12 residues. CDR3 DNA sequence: TGCAGTGCTAGAATCCCCGGCACTGAAGCTTTCTTT. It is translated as CSARIPGTEAFF.

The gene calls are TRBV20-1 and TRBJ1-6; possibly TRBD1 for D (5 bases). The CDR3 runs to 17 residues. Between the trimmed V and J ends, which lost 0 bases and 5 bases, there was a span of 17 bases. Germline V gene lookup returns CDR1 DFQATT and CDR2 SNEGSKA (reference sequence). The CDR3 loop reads CSARDLGQGWDNSPLHF. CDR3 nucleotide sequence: TGCAGTGCTAGAGATTTGGGGCAGGGATGGGATAATTCACCCCTCCACTTT.

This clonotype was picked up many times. CDR3 sequence reads: CASSLDPGGTDTQYF. The CDR3 coding sequence is TGCGCCAGCAGCTTGGATCCGGGAGGCACAGATACGCAGTATTTT. The chain uses TRBV5-1 and TRBJ2-3; tentatively, D is TRBD2 (6 bases). This CDR3 has 15 amino acids. Germline values: CDR1 SGHRS, CDR2 YFSETQ. The V end lost 0 bases, the J end lost 1 base, and 9 bases lay between the germline ends.

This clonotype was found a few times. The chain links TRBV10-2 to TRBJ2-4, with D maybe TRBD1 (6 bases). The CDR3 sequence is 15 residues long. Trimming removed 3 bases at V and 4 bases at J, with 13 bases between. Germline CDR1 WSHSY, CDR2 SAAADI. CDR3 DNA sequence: TGCGCCAGCAGTGATAGACAGGCGGGTAAAAACATTCAGTACTTC. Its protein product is CASSDRQAGKNIQYF.

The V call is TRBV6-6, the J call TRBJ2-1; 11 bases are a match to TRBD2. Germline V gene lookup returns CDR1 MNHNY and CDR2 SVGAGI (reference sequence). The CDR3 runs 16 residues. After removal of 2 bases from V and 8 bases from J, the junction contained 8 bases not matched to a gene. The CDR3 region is CASSYPTSGRGDEQFF. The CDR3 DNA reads TGTGCCAGCAGTTACCCCACTAGCGGGAGAGGAGATGAGCAGTTCTTC.

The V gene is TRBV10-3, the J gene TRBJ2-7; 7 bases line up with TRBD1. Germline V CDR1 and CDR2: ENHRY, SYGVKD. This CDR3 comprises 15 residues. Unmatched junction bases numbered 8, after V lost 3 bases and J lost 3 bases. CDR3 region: CAISDPPQGDYEQYF. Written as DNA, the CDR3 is TGTGCCATCAGTGATCCCCCCCAGGGGGACTACGAGCAGTACTTC.